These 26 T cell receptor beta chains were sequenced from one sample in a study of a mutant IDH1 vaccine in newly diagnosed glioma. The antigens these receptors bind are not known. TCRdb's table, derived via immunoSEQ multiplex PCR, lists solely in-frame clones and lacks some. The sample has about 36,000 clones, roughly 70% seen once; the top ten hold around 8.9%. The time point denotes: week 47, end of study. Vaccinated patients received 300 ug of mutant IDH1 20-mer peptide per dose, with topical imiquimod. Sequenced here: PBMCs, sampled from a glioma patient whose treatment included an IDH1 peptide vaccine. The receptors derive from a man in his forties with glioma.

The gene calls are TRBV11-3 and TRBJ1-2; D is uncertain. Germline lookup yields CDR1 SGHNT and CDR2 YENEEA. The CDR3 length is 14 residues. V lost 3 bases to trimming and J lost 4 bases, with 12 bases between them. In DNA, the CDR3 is TGTGCCAGCAGCTTTGGCCCTGGTGCCTATGGCTACACCTTC. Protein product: CASSFGPGAYGYTF. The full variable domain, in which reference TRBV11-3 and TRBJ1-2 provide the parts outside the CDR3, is EAGVVQSPRYKIIEKKQPVAFWCNPISGHNTLYWYLQNLGQGPELLIRYENEEAVDDSQLPKDRFSAERLKGVDSTLKIQPAELGDSAVYLCASSFGPGAYGYTFGSGTRLTVV.

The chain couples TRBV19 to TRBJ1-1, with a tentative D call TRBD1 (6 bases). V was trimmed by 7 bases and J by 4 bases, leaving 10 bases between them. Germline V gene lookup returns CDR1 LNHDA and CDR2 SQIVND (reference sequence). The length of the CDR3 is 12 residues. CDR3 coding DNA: TGTGCCAGTATTCAGGGGACCACTGAAGCTTTCTTT. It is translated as CASIQGTTEAFF.

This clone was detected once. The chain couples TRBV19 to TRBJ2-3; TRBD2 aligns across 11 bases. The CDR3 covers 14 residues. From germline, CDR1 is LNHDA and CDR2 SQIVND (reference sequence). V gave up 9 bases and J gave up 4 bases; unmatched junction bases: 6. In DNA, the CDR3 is TGTGCCAGGGTACTAGCGGGAGAGTCAGATACGCAGTATTTT. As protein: CARVLAGESDTQYF. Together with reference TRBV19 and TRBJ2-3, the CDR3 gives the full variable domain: DGGITQSPKYLFRKEGQNVTLSCEQNLNHDAMYWYRQDPGQGLRLIYYSQIVNDFQKGDIAEGYSVSREKKESFPLTVTSAQKNPTAFYLCARVLAGESDTQYFGPGTRLTVL.

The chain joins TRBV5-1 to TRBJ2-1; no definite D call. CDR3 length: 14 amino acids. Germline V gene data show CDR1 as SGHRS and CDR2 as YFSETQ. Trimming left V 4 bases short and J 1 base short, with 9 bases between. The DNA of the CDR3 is TGCGCCAGCAGCATACTACAATCCTACAATGAGCAGTTCTTC. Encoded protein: CASSILQSYNEQFF.

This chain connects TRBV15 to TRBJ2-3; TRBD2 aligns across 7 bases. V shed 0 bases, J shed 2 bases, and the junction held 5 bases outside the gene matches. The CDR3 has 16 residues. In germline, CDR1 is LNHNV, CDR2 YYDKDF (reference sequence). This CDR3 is CATSREPLANTDTQYF. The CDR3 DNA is TGTGCCACCAGCAGAGAGCCACTAGCGAACACAGATACGCAGTATTTT.

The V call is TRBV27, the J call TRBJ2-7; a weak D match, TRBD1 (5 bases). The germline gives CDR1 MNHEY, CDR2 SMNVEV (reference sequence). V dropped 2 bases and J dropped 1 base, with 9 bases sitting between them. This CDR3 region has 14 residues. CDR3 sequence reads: CASSLTRQSYEQYF. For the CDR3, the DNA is TGTGCCAGCAGTTTAACCCGACAGTCCTACGAGCAGTACTTC.

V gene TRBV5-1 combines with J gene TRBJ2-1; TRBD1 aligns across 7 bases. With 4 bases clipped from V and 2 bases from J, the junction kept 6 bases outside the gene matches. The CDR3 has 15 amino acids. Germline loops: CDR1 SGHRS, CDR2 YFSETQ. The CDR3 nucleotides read TGCGCCAGCAGCCGTGGACAGGAAGCCTACAATGAGCAGTTCTTC. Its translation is CASSRGQEAYNEQFF.

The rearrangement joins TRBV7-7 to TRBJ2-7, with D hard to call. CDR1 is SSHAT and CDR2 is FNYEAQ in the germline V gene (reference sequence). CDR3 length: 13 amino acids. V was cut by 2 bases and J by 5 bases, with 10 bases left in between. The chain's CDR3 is CASSLFGRHEQYF. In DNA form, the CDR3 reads TGTGCCAGCAGCTTATTCGGGCGCCACGAGCAGTACTTC.

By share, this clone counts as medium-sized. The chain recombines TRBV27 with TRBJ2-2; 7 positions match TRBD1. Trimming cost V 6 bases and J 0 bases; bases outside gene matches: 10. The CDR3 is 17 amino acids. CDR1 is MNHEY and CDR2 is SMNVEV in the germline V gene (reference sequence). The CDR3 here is CASRQGTGTANTGELFF. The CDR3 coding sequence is TGTGCCAGCAGACAGGGAACCGGGACAGCGAACACCGGGGAGCTGTTTTTT.

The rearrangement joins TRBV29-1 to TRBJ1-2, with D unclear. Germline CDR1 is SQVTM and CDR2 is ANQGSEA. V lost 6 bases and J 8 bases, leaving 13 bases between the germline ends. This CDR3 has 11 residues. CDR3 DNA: TGCAGCGTCCGAATTGGAGAAGGCTACACCTTC. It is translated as CSVRIGEGYTF. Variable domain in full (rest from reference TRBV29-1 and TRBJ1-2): SAVISQKPSRDICQRGTSLTIQCQVDSQVTMMFWYRQQPGQSLTLIATANQGSEATYESGFVIDKFPISRPNLTFSTLTVSNMSPEDSSIYLCSVRIGEGYTFGSGTRLTVV.

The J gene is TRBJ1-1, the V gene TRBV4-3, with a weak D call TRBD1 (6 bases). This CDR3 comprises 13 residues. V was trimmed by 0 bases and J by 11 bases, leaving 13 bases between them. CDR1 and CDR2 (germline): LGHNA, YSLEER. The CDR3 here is CASSQEQGVDAFF. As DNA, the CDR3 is TGCGCCAGCAGCCAAGAACAGGGAGTTGATGCTTTCTTT.

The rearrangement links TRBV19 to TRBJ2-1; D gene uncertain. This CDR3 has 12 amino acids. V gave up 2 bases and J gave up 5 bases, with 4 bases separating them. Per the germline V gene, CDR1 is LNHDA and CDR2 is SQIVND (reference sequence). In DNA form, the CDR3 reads TGTGCCAGTAGTATATCACACAATGAGCAGTTCTTC. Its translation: CASSISHNEQFF.

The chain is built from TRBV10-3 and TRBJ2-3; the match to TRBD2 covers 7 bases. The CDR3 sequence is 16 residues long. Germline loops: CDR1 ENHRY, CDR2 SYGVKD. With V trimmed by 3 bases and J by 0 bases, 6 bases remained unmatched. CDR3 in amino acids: CAISDGSGSSTDTQYF. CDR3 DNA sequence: TGTGCCATCAGTGATGGTAGCGGGTCTAGCACAGATACGCAGTATTTT.

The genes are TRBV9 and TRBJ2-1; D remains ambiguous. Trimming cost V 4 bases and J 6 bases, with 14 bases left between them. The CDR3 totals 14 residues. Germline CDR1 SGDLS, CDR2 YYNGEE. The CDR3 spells CASSLGASANEQFF. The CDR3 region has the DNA TGTGCCAGCAGCTTAGGAGCGAGCGCCAATGAGCAGTTCTTC. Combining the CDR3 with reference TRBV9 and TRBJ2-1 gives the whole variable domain DSGVTQTPKHLITATGQRVTLRCSPRSGDLSVYWYQQSLDQGLQFLIQYYNGEERAKGNILERFSAQQFPDLHSELNLSSLELGDSALYFCASSLGASANEQFFGPGTRLTVL.

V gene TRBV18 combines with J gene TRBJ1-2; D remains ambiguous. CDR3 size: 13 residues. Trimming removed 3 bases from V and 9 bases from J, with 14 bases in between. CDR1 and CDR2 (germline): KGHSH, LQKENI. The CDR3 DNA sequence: TGTGCCAGCTCACCGGTAGGGCCTACAAGCTACACCTTC. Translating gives CASSPVGPTSYTF. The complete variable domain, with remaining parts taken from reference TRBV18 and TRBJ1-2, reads NAGVMQNPRHLVRRRGQEARLRCSPMKGHSHVYWYRQLPEEGLKFMVYLQKENIIDESGMPKERFSAEFPKEGPSILRIQQVVRGDSAAYFCASSPVGPTSYTFGSGTRLTVV.

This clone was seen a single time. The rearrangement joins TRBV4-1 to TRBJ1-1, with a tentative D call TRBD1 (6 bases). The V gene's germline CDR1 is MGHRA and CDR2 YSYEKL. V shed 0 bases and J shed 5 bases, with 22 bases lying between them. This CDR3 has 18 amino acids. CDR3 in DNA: TGCGCCAGCAGCCAAGAGAACAGGGACCCAAGCGGGATTACTGAAGCTTTCTTT. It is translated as CASSQENRDPSGITEAFF.

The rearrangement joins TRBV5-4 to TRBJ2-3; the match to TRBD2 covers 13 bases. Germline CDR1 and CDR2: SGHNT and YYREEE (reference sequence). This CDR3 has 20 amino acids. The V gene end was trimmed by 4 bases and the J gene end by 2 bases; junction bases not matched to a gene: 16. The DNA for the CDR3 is TGTGCCAGCAGCCTGCCGGGACTAGCGGGGTCCCGCATCACCACAGATACGCAGTATTTT. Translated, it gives CASSLPGLAGSRITTDTQYF.

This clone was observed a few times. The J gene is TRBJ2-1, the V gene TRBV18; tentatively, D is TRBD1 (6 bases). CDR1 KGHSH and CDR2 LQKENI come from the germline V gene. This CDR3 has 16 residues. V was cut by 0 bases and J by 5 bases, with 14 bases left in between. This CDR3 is CASSPPPAGANNEQFF. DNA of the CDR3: TGTGCCAGCTCACCACCTCCGGCAGGGGCAAACAATGAGCAGTTCTTC.

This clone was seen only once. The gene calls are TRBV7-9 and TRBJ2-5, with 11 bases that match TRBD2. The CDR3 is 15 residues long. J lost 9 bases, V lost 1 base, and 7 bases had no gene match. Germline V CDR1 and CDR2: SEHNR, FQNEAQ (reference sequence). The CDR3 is CASSLVLAGAGAQYF. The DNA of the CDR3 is TGTGCCAGCAGCTTAGTACTAGCGGGGGCCGGGGCCCAGTACTTC.

The DNA for the CDR3 is TGTGCCAGCAAAACCACAGGGGGCGTAACTGAAAAACTGTTTTTT. Translation: CASKTTGGVTEKLFF. The V call is TRBV5-4, the J call TRBJ1-4; 9 bases align to TRBD1. Per germline, CDR1 SGHNT and CDR2 YYREEE (reference sequence). The CDR3 runs to 15 residues. V gave up 6 bases and J gave up 7 bases; unmatched junction bases: 10.

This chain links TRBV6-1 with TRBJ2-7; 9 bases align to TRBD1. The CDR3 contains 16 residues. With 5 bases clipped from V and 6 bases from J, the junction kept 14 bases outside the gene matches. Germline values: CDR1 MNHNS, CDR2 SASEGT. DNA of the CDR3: TGTGCCAGCAGTAAAGACCGGGACAGGGTCAAGTCCGAGCAGTACTTC. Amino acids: CASSKDRDRVKSEQYF.

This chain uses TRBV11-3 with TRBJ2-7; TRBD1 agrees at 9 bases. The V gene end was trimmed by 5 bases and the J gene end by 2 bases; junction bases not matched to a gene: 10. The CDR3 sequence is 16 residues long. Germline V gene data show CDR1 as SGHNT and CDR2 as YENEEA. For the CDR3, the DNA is TGTGCCAGCAGCCCCCGGGACAGGGAGTTTCCCTACGAGCAGTACGTC. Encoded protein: CASSPRDREFPYEQYV.

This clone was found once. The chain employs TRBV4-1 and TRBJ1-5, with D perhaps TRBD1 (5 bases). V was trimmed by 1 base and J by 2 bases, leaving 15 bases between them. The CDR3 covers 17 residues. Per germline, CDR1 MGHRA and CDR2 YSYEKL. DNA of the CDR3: TGCGCCAGCAGCCAAGGTTATCAGGGACGGGGCAATCAGCCCCAGCATTTT. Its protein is CASSQGYQGRGNQPQHF.

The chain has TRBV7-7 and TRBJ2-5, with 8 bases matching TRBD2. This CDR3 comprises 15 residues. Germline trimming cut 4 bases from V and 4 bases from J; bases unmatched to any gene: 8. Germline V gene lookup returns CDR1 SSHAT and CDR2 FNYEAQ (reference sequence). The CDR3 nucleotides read TGTGCCAGCAGCTCGGGAGCAAGCGGGGGAGAGACCCAGTACTTC. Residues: CASSSGASGGETQYF.

CDR3 nucleotide sequence: TGTGCCAGCAGTTACAGGGTGGACTCGACTGAAGCTTTCTTT. It translates to CASSYRVDSTEAFF. This rearrangement joins TRBV6-5 to TRBJ1-1; no reliable D call. From germline, CDR1 is MNHEY and CDR2 SVGAGI. The V and J ends lost 2 bases and 5 bases respectively, with 12 bases between them. This CDR3 comprises 14 residues.

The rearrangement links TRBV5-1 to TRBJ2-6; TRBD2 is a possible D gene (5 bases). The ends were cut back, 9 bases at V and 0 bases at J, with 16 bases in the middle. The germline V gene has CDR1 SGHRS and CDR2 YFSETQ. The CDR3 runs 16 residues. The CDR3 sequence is CATQAGSTSGANVLTF. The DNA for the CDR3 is TGCGCCACCCAGGCGGGCTCGACCTCTGGGGCCAACGTCCTGACTTTC.